Here is one T cell receptor beta chain with its context. The antigen remains undetermined. V lost 0 bases, J lost 1 base, and 4 bases lay in between. The CDR3 runs 13 residues. Germline V CDR1 and CDR2: SGHRS, YFSETQ. This sample is drawn from a study of T-cell memory formation after mild COVID-19. Findings of the study overall: Certain responding clones were present in pre-infection memory, suggesting participation of cross-reactive memory. Researchers could not confirm that second-wave clones peaking on day 37 targeted SARS-CoV-2.

TCRdb used MiXCR to reprocess the 5' RACE reads, holding one entry per CDR3 protein. In the table there are around 500,000 distinct CDR3 sequences, 18% of which are singletons. The receptor was isolated from an adult woman who had mild COVID-19 (a few samples of this study predate the infection). Cell type and time point are not known. The chain is built from TRBV5-1 and TRBJ1-2; D is unresolved. The sequenced material came from PBMCs or a T cell subset sorted from them (not recorded which). As DNA, the CDR3 is TGCGCCAGCAGCTTGGACATTAACTATGGCTACACCTTC. It translates to CASSLDINYGYTF.